This T cell receptor beta chain is drawn from a study of T cell changes during pregnancy in multiple sclerosis. Generated by immunoSEQ multiplex PCR, the TCRdb table keeps only in-frame clones and is missing some. Counted here are about 94,000 clones, over 90% occurring once; the ten biggest clones make up about 0.8%. Germline V lookup: CDR1 GTSNPN, CDR2 SVGIG (reference sequence). The CDR3 totals 13 residues. V gave up 5 bases and J gave up 1 base, with 11 bases separating them. This chain connects TRBV30 to TRBJ1-1; D unclear. The specimen comprised peripheral blood, sampled in the third trimester of pregnancy. The TCR comes from a female donor with multiple sclerosis, enrolled in a pregnancy study. The CDR3 DNA follows: TGTGCCTGGGAGGTGGCAACGAACACTGAAGCTTTCTTT. Translating gives CAWEVATNTEAFF.